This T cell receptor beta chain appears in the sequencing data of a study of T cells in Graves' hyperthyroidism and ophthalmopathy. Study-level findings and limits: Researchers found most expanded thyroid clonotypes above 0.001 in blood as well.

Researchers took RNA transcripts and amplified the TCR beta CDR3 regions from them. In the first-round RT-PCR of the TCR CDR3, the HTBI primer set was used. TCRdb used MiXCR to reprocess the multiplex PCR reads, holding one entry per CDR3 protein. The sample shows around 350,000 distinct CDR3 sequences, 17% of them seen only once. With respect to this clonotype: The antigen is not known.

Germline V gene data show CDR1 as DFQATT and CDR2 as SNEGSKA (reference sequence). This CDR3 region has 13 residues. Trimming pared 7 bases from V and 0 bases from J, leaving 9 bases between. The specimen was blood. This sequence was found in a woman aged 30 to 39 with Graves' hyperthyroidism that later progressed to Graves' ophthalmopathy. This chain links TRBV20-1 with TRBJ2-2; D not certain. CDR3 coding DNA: TGCAGTGGGGCGGCCTCGAACACCGGGGAGCTGTTTTTT. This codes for CSGAASNTGELFF.